This TCR beta chain originates from a study of blood T cell repertoires in COVID-19. Authors' processing steps: Cell counts per sample came from amplifying reference gene primers. Repertoires were generated with immunoSEQ multiplex PCR, while TCRdb's copy carries only in-frame clones and drops some. For V, J and clone size, that table is used; D and trimming come from the DNA. The sample consists of some 200,000 clones, around 86% of them appearing once. This CDR3 has 11 amino acids. V was shortened by 4 bases and J by 13 bases, with 11 bases between the two germline ends. Specimen: peripheral blood. The source of this sequence is a woman between 40 and 50 years old with acute or convalescent COVID-19. The chain employs TRBV12-3 or TRBV12-4 and TRBJ1-5; D may be TRBD1 (6 bases). For the CDR3, the DNA is TGTGCCAGCAGTTATACCGGGACACAGCATTTT. Amino acid sequence: CASSYTGTQHF.